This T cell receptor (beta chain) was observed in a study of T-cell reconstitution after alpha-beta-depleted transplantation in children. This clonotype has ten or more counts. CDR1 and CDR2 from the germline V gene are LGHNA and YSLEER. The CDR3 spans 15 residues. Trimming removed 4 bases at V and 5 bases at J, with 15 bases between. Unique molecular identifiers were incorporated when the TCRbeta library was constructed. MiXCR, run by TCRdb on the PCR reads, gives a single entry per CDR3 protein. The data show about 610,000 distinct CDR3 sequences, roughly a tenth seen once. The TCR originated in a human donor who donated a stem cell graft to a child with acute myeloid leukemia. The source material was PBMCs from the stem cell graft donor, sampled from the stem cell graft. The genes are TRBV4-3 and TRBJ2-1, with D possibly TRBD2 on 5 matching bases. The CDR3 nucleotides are TGCGCCAGCAGCCGAGAAAGAAGCGGAGACAATGAGCAGTTCTTC. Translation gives CASSRERSGDNEQFF.